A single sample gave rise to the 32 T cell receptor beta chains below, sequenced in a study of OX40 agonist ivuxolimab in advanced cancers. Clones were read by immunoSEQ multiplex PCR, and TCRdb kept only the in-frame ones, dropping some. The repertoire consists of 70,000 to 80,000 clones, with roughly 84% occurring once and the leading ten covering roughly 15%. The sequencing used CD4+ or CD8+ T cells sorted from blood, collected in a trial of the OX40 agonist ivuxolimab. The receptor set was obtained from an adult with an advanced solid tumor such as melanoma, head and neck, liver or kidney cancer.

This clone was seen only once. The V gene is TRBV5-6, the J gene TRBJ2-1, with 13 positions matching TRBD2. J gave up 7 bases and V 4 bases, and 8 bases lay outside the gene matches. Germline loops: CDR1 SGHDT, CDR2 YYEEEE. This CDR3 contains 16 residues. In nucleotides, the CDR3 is TGTGCCAGCAGCGGCGGACTAGCGGGAGTAGCGAATGAGCAGTTCTTC. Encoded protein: CASSGGLAGVANEQFF.

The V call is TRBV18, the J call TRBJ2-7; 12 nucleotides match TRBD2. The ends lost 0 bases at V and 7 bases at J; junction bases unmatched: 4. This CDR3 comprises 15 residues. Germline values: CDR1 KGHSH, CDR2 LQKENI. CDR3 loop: CASSPPGLAGGEQYF. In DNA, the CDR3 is TGTGCCAGCTCACCACCGGGACTAGCGGGTGGGGAGCAGTACTTC.

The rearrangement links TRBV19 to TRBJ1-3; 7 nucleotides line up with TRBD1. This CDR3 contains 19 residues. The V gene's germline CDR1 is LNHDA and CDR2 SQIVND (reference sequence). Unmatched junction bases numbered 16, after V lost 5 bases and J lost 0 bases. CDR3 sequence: CASSSMDRFSDYSGNTIYF. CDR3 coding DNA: TGTGCCAGTAGTTCTATGGACAGGTTTTCTGACTACTCTGGAAACACCATATATTTT.

CDR3: CASSLRDRGRPYGNTEAFF. The CDR3 nucleotides are TGTGCCAGCAGTTTACGGGACAGGGGGCGTCCTTATGGGAACACTGAAGCTTTCTTT. The chain is built from TRBV27 and TRBJ1-1; 12 bases are shared with TRBD1. V trimming: 2 bases; J trimming: 1 base; junction bases outside the gene matches: 11. CDR3 size: 19 residues. Germline V gene data show CDR1 as MNHEY and CDR2 as SMNVEV (reference sequence).

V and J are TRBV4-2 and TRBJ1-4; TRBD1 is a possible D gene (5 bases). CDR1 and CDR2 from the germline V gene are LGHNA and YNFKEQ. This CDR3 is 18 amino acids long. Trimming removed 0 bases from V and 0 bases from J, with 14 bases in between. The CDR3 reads CASSQDRGGLATNEKLFF. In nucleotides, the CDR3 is TGTGCCAGCAGCCAAGACCGGGGGGGACTCGCAACTAATGAAAAACTGTTTTTT.

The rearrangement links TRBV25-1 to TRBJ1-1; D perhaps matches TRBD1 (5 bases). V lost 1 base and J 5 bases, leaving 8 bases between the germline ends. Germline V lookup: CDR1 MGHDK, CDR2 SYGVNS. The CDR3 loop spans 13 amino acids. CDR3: CASSEFPGTEAFF. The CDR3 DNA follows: TGTGCCAGCAGTGAATTTCCAGGGACTGAAGCTTTCTTT.

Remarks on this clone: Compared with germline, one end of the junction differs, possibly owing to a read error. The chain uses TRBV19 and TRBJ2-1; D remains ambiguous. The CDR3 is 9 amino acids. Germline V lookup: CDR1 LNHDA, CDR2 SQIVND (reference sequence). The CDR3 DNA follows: TGTGCCAGTAGTATGGGAATCCTCTTC. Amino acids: CASSMGILF. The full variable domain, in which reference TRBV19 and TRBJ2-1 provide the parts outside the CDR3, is DGGITQSPKYLFRKEGQNVTLSCEQNLNHDAMYWYRQDPGQGLRLIYYSQIVNDFQKGDIAEGYSVSREKKESFPLTVTSAQKNPTAFYLCASSMGILFGPGTRLTVL.

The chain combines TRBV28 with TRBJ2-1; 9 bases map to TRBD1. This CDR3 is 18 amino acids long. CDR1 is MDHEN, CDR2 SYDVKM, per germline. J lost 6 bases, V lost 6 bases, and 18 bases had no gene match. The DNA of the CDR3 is TGTGCCAGCAGACGCCCCGGCGGGACAGGGACCGCGGTCAATGAGCAGTTCTTC. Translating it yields CASRRPGGTGTAVNEQFF.

Written as DNA, the CDR3 is TGCAGCGTCTTGAAGGGGTACGAGCAGTACTTC. This codes for CSVLKGYEQYF. The genes are TRBV29-1 and TRBJ2-7; possibly TRBD1 for D (5 bases). The germline V gene has CDR1 SQVTM and CDR2 ANQGSEA. The CDR3 contains 11 residues. Trimming removed 6 bases from V and 4 bases from J, with 10 bases in between.

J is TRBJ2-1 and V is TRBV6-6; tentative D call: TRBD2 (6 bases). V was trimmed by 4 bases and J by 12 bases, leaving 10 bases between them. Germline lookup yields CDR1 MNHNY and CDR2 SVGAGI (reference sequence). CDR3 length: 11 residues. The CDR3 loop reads CASSSLGGQFF. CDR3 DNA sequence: TGTGCCAGCAGTTCGCTGGGGGGGCAGTTCTTC.

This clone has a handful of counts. In nucleotides, the CDR3 is TGTGCCAGCAGGACCGGGACAGGGTACTACGAGCAGTACTTC. It codes for CASRTGTGYYEQYF. The rearrangement links TRBV27 to TRBJ2-7, with 9 bases lining up with TRBD1. Germline V CDR1 and CDR2: MNHEY, SMNVEV (reference sequence). The CDR3 length is 14 residues. Unmatched junction bases numbered 6, after V lost 6 bases and J lost 3 bases.

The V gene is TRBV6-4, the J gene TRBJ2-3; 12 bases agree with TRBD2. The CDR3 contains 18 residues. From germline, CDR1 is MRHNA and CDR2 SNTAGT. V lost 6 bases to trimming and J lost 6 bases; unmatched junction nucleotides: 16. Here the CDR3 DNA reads TGTGCCAGCAGCCCTACTAGCGGGAGGAGAGGCATGGCCGATACGCAGTATTTT. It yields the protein CASSPTSGRRGMADTQYF.

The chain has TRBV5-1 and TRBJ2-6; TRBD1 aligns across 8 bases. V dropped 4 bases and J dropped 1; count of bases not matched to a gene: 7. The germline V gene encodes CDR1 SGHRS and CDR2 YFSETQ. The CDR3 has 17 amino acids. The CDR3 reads CASSQQGASSGANVLTF. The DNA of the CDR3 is TGCGCCAGCAGCCAGCAGGGGGCGTCGTCTGGGGCCAACGTCCTGACTTTC.

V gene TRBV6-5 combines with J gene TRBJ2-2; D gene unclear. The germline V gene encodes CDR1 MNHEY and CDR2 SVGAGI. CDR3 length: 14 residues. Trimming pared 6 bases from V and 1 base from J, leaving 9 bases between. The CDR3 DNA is TGTGCCAGCAGACCGACCAGGAACACCGGGGAGCTGTTTTTT. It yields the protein CASRPTRNTGELFF.

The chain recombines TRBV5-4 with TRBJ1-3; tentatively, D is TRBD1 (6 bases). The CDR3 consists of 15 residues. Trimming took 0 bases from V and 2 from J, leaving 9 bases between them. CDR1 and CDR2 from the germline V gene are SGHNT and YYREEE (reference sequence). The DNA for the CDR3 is TGTGCCAGCAGCTTGGCACAGGGAGCTGGAAACACCATATATTTT. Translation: CASSLAQGAGNTIYF. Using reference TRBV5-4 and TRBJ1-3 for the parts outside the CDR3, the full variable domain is ETGVTQSPTHLIKTRGQQVTLRCSSQSGHNTVSWYQQALGQGPQFIFQYYREEENGRGNFPPRFSGLQFPNYSSELNVNALELDDSALYLCASSLAQGAGNTIYFGEGSWLTVV.

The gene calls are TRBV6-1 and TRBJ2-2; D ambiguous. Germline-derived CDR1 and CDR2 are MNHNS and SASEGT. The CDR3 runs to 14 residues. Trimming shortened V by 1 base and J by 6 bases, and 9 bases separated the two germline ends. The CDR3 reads CASSEVLVAGELFF. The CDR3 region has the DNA TGTGCCAGCAGTGAAGTCCTAGTTGCCGGGGAGCTGTTTTTT.

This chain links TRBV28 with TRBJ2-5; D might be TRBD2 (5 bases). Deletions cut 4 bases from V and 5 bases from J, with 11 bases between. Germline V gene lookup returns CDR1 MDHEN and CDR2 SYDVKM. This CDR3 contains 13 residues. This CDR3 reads CASSYSSGETQYF. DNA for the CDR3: TGTGCCAGCAGTTACTCGTCGGGGGAGACCCAGTACTTC.

The CDR3 protein is CASSYSTVNYGYTF. The CDR3 DNA follows: TGTGCCAGCAGTTACTCAACAGTAAACTATGGCTACACCTTC. V usage is TRBV6-5 and J usage is TRBJ1-2; D remains ambiguous. The CDR3 loop spans 14 amino acids. From germline, CDR1 is MNHEY and CDR2 SVGAGI. Trimming shortened V by 0 bases and J by 2 bases, and 7 bases separated the two germline ends.

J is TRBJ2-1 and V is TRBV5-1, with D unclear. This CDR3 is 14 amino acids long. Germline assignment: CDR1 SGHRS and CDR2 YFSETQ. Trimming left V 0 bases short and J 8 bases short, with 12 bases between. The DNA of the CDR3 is TGCGCCAGCAGCTTGGAATCCCGGCCGCATGAGCAGTTCTTC. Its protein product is CASSLESRPHEQFF. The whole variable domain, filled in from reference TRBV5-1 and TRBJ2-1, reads KAGVTQTPRYLIKTRGQQVTLSCSPISGHRSVSWYQQTPGQGLQFLFEYFSETQRNKGNFPGRFSGRQFSNSRSEMNVSTLELGDSALYLCASSLESRPHEQFFGPGTRLTVL.

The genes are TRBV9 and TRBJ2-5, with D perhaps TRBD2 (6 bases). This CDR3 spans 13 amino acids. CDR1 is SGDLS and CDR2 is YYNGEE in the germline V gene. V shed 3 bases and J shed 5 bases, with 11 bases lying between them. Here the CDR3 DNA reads TGTGCCAGCAGCGCCTCAGGAGGGGAGACCCAGTACTTC. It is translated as CASSASGGETQYF.

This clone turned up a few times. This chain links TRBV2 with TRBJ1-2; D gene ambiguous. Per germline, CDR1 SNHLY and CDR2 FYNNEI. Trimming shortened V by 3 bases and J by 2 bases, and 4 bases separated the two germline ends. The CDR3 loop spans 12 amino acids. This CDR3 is CASSDGNYGYTF. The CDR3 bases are TGTGCCAGCAGTGACGGGAACTATGGCTACACCTTC.

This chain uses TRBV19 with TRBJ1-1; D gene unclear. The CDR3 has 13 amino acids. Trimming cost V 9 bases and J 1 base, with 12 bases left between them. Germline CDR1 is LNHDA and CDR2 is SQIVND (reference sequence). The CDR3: CASGHTPNTEAFF. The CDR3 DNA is TGTGCCAGCGGGCACACCCCGAACACTGAAGCTTTCTTT.

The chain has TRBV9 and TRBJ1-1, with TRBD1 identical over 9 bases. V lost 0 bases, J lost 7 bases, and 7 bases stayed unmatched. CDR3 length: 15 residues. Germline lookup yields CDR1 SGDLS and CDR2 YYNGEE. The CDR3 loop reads CASSVDDRGKYEAFF. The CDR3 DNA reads TGTGCCAGCAGCGTAGATGACAGGGGGAAGTATGAAGCTTTCTTT.

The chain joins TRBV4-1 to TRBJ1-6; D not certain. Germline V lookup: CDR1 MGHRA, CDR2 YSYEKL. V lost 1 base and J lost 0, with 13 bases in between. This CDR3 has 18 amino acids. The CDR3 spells CASSQAVSRSSYNSPLHF. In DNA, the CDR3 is TGCGCCAGCAGCCAAGCCGTAAGCAGGTCCTCCTATAATTCACCCCTCCACTTT.

The CDR3, as DNA: TGTGCCAGCTCACCCTCGACGGACTATGGCTACACCTTC. Protein: CASSPSTDYGYTF. This rearrangement joins TRBV18 to TRBJ1-2, with no clear D. V gave up 3 bases and J gave up 3 bases, with 8 bases separating them. CDR3 length: 13 residues. Looked up from germline, CDR1 is KGHSH and CDR2 is LQKENI.

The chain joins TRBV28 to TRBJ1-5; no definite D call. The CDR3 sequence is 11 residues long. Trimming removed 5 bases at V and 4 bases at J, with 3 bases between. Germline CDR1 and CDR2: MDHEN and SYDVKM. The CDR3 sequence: CASSGNQPQHF. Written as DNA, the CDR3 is TGTGCCAGCAGTGGAAATCAGCCCCAGCATTTT.

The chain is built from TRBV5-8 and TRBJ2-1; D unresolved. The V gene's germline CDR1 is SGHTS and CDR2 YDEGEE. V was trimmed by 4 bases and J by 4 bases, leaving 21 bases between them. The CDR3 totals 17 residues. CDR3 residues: CASSKGWSGYVYNEQFF. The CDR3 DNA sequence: TGTGCCAGCAGCAAGGGTTGGTCCGGATATGTGTACAATGAGCAGTTCTTC.

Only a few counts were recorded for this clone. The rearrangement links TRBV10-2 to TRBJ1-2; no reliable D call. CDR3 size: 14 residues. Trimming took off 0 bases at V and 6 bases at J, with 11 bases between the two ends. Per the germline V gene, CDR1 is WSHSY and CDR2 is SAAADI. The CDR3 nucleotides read TGCGCCAGCAGTGAGTCTACGACTGGTAATGGCTACACCTTC. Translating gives CASSESTTGNGYTF.

The chain's CDR3 is CASSLDRSQGIINEQFF. The CDR3 region has the DNA TGTGCCAGCAGCTTAGATCGGTCACAGGGGATAATTAATGAGCAGTTCTTC. The chain recombines TRBV11-2 with TRBJ2-1, with 7 bases identical to TRBD1. Per the germline V gene, CDR1 is SGHAT and CDR2 is FQNNGV. The J segment lost 7 bases and the V segment lost 0 bases, leaving 12 bases of the junction unmatched. The CDR3 sequence is 17 residues long. Using reference TRBV11-2 and TRBJ2-1 for the parts outside the CDR3, the full variable domain is EAGVAQSPRYKIIEKRQSVAFWCNPISGHATLYWYQQILGQGPKLLIQFQNNGVVDDSQLPKDRFSAERLKGVDSTLKIQPAKLEDSAVYLCASSLDRSQGIINEQFFGPGTRLTVL.

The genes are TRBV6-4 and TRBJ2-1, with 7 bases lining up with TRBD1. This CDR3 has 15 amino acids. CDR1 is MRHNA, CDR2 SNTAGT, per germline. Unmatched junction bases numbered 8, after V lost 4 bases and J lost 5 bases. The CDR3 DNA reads TGTGCCAGCAGTGGCCGGGAAGGGGGCAACAATGAGCAGTTCTTC. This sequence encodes CASSGREGGNNEQFF.

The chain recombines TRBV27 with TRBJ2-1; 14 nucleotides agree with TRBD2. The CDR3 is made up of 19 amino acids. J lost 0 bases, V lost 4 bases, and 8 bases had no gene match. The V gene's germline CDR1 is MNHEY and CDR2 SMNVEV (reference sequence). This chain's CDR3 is CASSYRLAGGTSSYNEQFF. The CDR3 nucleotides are TGTGCCAGCAGTTACAGACTAGCGGGAGGGACTAGCTCCTACAATGAGCAGTTCTTC.

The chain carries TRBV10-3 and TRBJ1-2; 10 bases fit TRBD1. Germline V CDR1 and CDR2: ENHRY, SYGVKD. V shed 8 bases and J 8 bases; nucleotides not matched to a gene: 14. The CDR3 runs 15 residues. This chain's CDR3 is CAISGTGAPLEGYTF. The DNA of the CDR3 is TGTGCCATCTCCGGGACAGGGGCCCCCCTTGAAGGCTACACCTTC.